These 23 T cell receptor beta chains were sequenced from one sample in a study of T cells in Graves' hyperthyroidism and ophthalmopathy. Amplified TCR beta CDR3 regions derived from RNA transcripts. With the HTBI primer set, the TCR CDR3 went through a first round of RT-PCR. Each CDR3 protein is one row after TCRdb ran MiXCR on the multiplex PCR reads. The table records 460,000 or so distinct CDR3 sequences, around an eighth of them present only once. Sequencing used blood. These receptors were collected from a woman between 18 and 29 years old with Graves' hyperthyroidism.

This clonotype has at least ten counts. The chain uses TRBV7-3 and TRBJ2-7; 12 bases line up with TRBD2. V gave up 6 bases and J gave up 5 bases; unmatched junction bases: 8. Germline loops: CDR1 SGHTA, CDR2 FQGTGA. The CDR3 totals 15 residues. The chain's CDR3 is CASRSTSGGRNEQYF. Here the CDR3 DNA reads TGTGCCAGCAGATCCACTAGCGGGGGGAGAAACGAGCAGTACTTC.

The chain couples TRBV3-1 to TRBJ1-2; 8 bases are a match to TRBD1. The CDR3 is 14 residues long. V was pared by 8 bases and J by 3 bases, with 8 bases of the junction left unmatched. The V gene's germline CDR1 is LGHDT and CDR2 YNNKEL (reference sequence). The CDR3 nucleotides are TGTGCCAGCGGCCCCCCGGACAGGGACTATGGCTACACCTTC. Translating it yields CASGPPDRDYGYTF.

With respect to this clonotype: Possible read error: a much larger clone is one base away. The chain couples TRBV27 to TRBJ1-1, with D tentatively TRBD1 (5 bases). Trimming removed 10 bases at V and 1 base at J, with 16 bases between. The CDR3 is made up of 14 amino acids. The germline V gene encodes CDR1 MNHEY and CDR2 SMNVEV (reference sequence). Here the CDR3 reads CANRPPGQNTEAFF. The CDR3 bases are TGTGCCAACAGGCCCCCGGGGCAGAACACTGAAGCTTTCTTT.

This clonotype was seen many times. The rearrangement joins TRBV6-4 to TRBJ2-2; D is undetermined. Germline-derived CDR1 and CDR2 are MRHNA and SNTAGT. CDR3 length: 13 residues. With 2 bases removed from V and 3 bases from J, the gap between germline ends came to 4 bases. DNA of the CDR3: TGTGCCAGCAGTGACAGGGACACCGGGGAGCTGTTTTTT. Its translation is CASSDRDTGELFF.

The genes are TRBV28 and TRBJ1-6; D is perhaps TRBD1 (6 bases). This CDR3 is 15 amino acids long. Germline assignment: CDR1 MDHEN and CDR2 SYDVKM. Trimming cost V 4 bases and J 7 bases, with 14 bases left between them. The CDR3 sequence is CASSYSGTPNSPLHF. CDR3 DNA sequence: TGTGCCAGCAGTTACTCCGGGACACCGAATTCACCCCTCCACTTT.

This clonotype showed up many times. The V gene is TRBV24-1, the J gene TRBJ2-1, with 8 bases lining up with TRBD2. CDR3 size: 15 residues. J gave up 7 bases and V 3 bases, and 7 bases lay outside the gene matches. Germline-derived CDR1 and CDR2 are KGHDR and SFDVKD. Here the CDR3 reads CATSDMSGGQNEQFF. For the CDR3, the DNA is TGTGCCACCAGTGATATGTCGGGAGGGCAGAATGAGCAGTTCTTC.

The CDR3 bases are TGCAGTGCTAGGGGGACCGAGGGCTACGAGCAGTACTTC. It specifies CSARGTEGYEQYF. The chain links TRBV20-1 to TRBJ2-7; TRBD1 or TRBD2 may be the D gene (5 bases each). V shed 3 bases and J shed 3 bases, with 12 bases lying between them. The germline CDR1 and CDR2 sequences are DFQATT and SNEGSKA (reference sequence). The CDR3 has 13 residues.

This clonotype has a handful of counts. This chain links TRBV20-1 with TRBJ1-2; no clear D. V lost 0 bases to trimming and J lost 4 bases, with 21 bases between them. CDR3 size: 17 residues. CDR1 DFQATT and CDR2 SNEGSKA come from the germline V gene (reference sequence). CDR3 loop: CSARDLGPDTSVYGYTF. The DNA for the CDR3 is TGCAGTGCTAGAGATCTAGGCCCCGACACGTCTGTCTATGGCTACACCTTC.

This clonotype was seen ten or more times. The J gene is TRBJ2-1, the V gene TRBV12-5; TRBD2 matches at 12 bases. CDR3 length equals 16 residues. With 3 bases clipped from V and 4 bases from J, the junction kept 4 bases outside the gene matches. The germline V gene has CDR1 LGHNT and CDR2 FRNRAP. CDR3 DNA sequence: TGTGCTAGTGGTTTCCTAGCGGGAGGGCGGTACAATGAGCAGTTCTTC. Translating gives CASGFLAGGRYNEQFF.

This clonotype has only a few counts. The chain recombines TRBV9 with TRBJ2-1; 10 bases are a match to TRBD2. The CDR3 consists of 15 residues. Per germline, CDR1 SGDLS and CDR2 YYNGEE. The J segment lost 10 bases and the V segment lost 0 bases, leaving 7 bases of the junction unmatched. The CDR3 loop reads CASSVEGLALEEQFF. CDR3 bases: TGTGCCAGCAGCGTAGAGGGACTAGCGTTAGAGGAGCAGTTCTTC.

This chain connects TRBV3-1 to TRBJ1-6, with TRBD1 identical over 7 bases. Germline V lookup: CDR1 LGHDT, CDR2 YNNKEL (reference sequence). The CDR3 is 15 amino acids. J gave up 9 bases and V 6 bases, and 11 bases lay outside the gene matches. CDR3 nucleotide sequence: TGTGCCAGCAGTTTATCGGGAAGGGGGCTTTCACCCCTCCACTTT. Translated, it gives CASSLSGRGLSPLHF.

The sample holds a few counts of this clonotype. The V and J genes are TRBV20-1 and TRBJ2-1; 15 bases fit TRBD2. The CDR3 contains 18 residues. Germline CDR1 and CDR2: DFQATT and SNEGSKA (reference sequence). V was pared by 1 base and J by 2 bases, with 6 bases of the junction left unmatched. The CDR3, as DNA: TGCAGTGCTAGAGGTAGGGGACTAGCGGGAGGCCCCTACAATGAGCAGTTCTTC. Its translation: CSARGRGLAGGPYNEQFF.

The sample holds a few counts of this clonotype. This sequence joins TRBV7-8 and TRBJ2-1, with D unresolved. Germline CDR1 and CDR2: SGHVS and FQNEAQ. The CDR3 has 16 amino acids. Trimming cost V 7 bases and J 6 bases, with 22 bases left between them. The CDR3 DNA follows: TGTGCCAGCATCCTCAGCAGGTGGCCCCCGACCAATGAGCAGTTCTTC. Translated: CASILSRWPPTNEQFF.

The rearrangement uses TRBV6-1 and TRBJ1-5, with a tentative D call TRBD1 (5 bases). This CDR3 comprises 16 residues. The V and J ends lost 4 bases and 0 bases respectively, with 13 bases between them. Germline CDR1 MNHNS, CDR2 SASEGT. CDR3 in DNA: TGTGCCAGCAGTGCCCGACAGAAGATTAGCAATCAGCCCCAGCATTTT. It yields the protein CASSARQKISNQPQHF.

The chain has TRBV11-3 and TRBJ2-3, with D perhaps TRBD1 (6 bases). This CDR3 is built from 16 residues. Per germline, CDR1 SGHNT and CDR2 YENEEA. The ends were cut back, 5 bases at V and 2 bases at J, with 17 bases in the middle. The CDR3 DNA reads TGTGCCAGCAGCATTACCGCCAGGGGCCTCACAGATACGCAGTATTTT. It translates to CASSITARGLTDTQYF.

This clonotype was detected ten times or more. The genes are TRBV6-1 and TRBJ1-4; a possible D gene is TRBD1 (5 bases). V lost 8 bases and J lost 7, with 11 bases in between. Germline CDR1 reads MNHNS; CDR2 reads SASEGT. CDR3 length: 12 residues. CDR3 sequence reads: CASGAHGEKLFF. Written as DNA, the CDR3 is TGTGCCAGCGGGGCCCATGGTGAAAAACTGTTTTTT.

This clonotype showed up just a few times. V usage is TRBV6-6 and J usage is TRBJ1-1, with unresolved D. V was trimmed by 0 bases and J by 1 base, leaving 12 bases between them. CDR3 size: 16 residues. Germline lookup yields CDR1 MNHNY and CDR2 SVGAGI (reference sequence). The CDR3 DNA reads TGTGCCAGCAGTTACTCTCCGACCAGGCCGAACACTGAAGCTTTCTTT. Translation: CASSYSPTRPNTEAFF.

In this sample, this clonotype turned up many times. This chain connects TRBV5-1 to TRBJ1-1; D is uncertain. The CDR3 has 15 residues. Germline assignment: CDR1 SGHRS and CDR2 YFSETQ. V lost 0 bases, J lost 1 base, and 10 bases lay in between. CDR3 bases: TGCGCCAGCAGCTTGGCCCCTCCTGCGAACACTGAAGCTTTCTTT. Encoded protein: CASSLAPPANTEAFF.

As for this clonotype: This may be a read error: a much more frequent sequence differs by one nucleotide. The genes are TRBV5-1 and TRBJ2-3; unclear D gene. Trimming took 2 bases from V and 5 from J, leaving 9 bases between them. Germline V gene lookup returns CDR1 SGHRS and CDR2 YFSETQ. The CDR3 runs 13 residues. Written as DNA, the CDR3 is TGCGCCAGCAGCTTAGATGCGAGAGATACGCAGTATTTT. Translated, it gives CASSLDARDTQYF.

The chain is built from TRBV25-1 and TRBJ2-1; 8 bases agree with TRBD1. Germline V gives CDR1 MGHDK, CDR2 SYGVNS. The CDR3 totals 13 residues. J lost 12 bases, V lost 3 bases, and 7 bases had no gene match. The CDR3 sequence: CASSDEGDRSQFF. CDR3 DNA sequence: TGTGCCAGCAGTGACGAAGGGGACAGGTCGCAGTTCTTC.

This clonotype was counted a few times. The gene calls are TRBV19 and TRBJ2-1; 14 bases match TRBD2. CDR3 length equals 16 residues. V lost 8 bases and J lost 9; bases outside the gene matches: 12. Germline V gives CDR1 LNHDA, CDR2 SQIVND (reference sequence). CDR3 in DNA: TGTGCCAGTCTTACACGACTAGCGGGAGGGGGCAGTGAGCAGTTCTTC. Translation: CASLTRLAGGGSEQFF.

This clonotype was picked up many times. The V call is TRBV30, the J call TRBJ1-1; 7 nucleotides match TRBD1. This CDR3 is 13 amino acids long. J lost 5 bases, V lost 4 bases, and 7 bases had no gene match. Germline-derived CDR1 and CDR2 are GTSNPN and SVGIG (reference sequence). CDR3 region: CAWIEGGWTEAFF. The CDR3 DNA reads as TGTGCCTGGATAGAAGGGGGCTGGACTGAAGCTTTCTTT.

This clonotype was picked up a small number of times. The rearrangement links TRBV19 to TRBJ1-6, with D unresolved. Trimming left V 3 bases short and J 8 bases short, with 8 bases between. The length of the CDR3 is 13 residues. Germline lookup yields CDR1 LNHDA and CDR2 SQIVND (reference sequence). DNA of the CDR3: TGTGCCAGTAGTATGTTCGGAGATTCACCCCTCCACTTT. This codes for CASSMFGDSPLHF.